This TCR beta chain was identified during a study of CD4 and CD8 cells across lung adenocarcinoma regions. Samples came from patients with localized non-small cell lung adenocarcinoma. One entry per CDR3 protein, called by TCRdb with MiXCR from the PCR reads. The sample carries about 12,000 distinct CDR3 sequences, about half recorded once. V dropped 3 bases and J dropped 3; count of bases not matched to a gene: 5. Germline lookup yields CDR1 MRHNA and CDR2 SNTAGT. CDR3 size: 15 residues. V and J are TRBV6-4 and TRBJ2-3; 8 bases agree with TRBD2. The material sequenced was CD8+ T cells from the margin of a lung tumor. This receptor was identified in a male donor with lung adenocarcinoma. The CD4 and CD8 labels of this study may be unreliable. The CDR3 loop is CASSDTSGGTDTQYF. CDR3 DNA: TGTGCCAGCAGTGATACTAGCGGTGGTACAGATACGCAGTATTTT.